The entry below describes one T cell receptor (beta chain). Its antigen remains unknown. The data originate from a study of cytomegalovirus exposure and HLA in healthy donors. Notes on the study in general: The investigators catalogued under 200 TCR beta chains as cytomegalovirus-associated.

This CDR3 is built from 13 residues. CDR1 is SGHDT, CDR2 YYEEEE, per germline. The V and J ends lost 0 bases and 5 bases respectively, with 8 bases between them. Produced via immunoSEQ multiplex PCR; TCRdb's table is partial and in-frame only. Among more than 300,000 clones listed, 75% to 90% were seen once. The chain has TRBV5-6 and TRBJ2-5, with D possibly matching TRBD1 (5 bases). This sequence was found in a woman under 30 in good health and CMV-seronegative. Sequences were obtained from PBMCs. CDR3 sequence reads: CASSLGGAETQYF. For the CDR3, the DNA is TGTGCCAGCAGCTTGGGGGGCGCGGAGACCCAGTACTTC.